This T cell receptor (beta chain) was recorded in a study of cytomegalovirus exposure and HLA in healthy donors. Whole-study findings and limits: Later genetic work tied a missense DCLRE1C variant to beta-chain V and J trimming. Most TCRs appeared rarely, but some public TCRs recurred in many donors. In most subjects, TCR beta sequences reportedly gave accurate predictions of HLA-A and HLA-B alleles.

Comment on this clone: Its antigen is still unknown.

PCR was performed using 60 Vbeta and 13 Jbeta primers. Assay: immunoSEQ multiplex PCR; the TCRdb copy retains only in-frame clones and omits some. This table holds about 96,000 clones, 60% to 75% found once. CDR3 length: 15 residues. Germline CDR1 and CDR2: SGHRS and YFSETQ. V was clipped by 0 bases and J by 4 bases; unmatched bases: 5. Source material: PBMCs. This rearrangement joins TRBV5-1 to TRBJ1-1; TRBD1 matches 8 bases. The sequence came from a woman in her 70s in good health and CMV-seropositive. The CDR3 nucleotides read TGCGCCAGCAGCTTGGACAGGGGGAAAGGCACTGAAGCTTTCTTT. Residues: CASSLDRGKGTEAFF.